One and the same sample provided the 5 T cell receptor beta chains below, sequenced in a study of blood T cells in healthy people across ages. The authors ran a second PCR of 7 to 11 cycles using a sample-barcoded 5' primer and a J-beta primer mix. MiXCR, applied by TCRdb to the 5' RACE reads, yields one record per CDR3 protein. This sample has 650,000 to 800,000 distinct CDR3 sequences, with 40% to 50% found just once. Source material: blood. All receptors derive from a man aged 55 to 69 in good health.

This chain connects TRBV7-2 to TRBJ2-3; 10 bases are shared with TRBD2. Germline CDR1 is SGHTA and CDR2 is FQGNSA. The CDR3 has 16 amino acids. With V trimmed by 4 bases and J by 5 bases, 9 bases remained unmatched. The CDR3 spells CASSSQSGGAGDTQYF. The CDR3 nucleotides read TGTGCCAGCAGCTCCCAAAGCGGGGGGGCCGGAGATACGCAGTATTTT.

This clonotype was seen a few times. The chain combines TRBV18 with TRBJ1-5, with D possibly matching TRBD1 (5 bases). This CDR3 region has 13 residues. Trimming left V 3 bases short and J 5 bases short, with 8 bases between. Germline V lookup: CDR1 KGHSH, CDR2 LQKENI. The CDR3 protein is CASSPGRYQPQHF. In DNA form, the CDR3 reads TGTGCCAGCTCACCGGGACGGTATCAGCCCCAGCATTTT.

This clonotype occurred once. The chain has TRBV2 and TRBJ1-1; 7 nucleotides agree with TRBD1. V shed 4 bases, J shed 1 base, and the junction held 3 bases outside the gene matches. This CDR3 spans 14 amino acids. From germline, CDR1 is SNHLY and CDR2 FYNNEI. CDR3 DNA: TGTGCCAGCAGTGCGGGACAGCGGAACACTGAAGCTTTCTTT. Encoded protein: CASSAGQRNTEAFF.

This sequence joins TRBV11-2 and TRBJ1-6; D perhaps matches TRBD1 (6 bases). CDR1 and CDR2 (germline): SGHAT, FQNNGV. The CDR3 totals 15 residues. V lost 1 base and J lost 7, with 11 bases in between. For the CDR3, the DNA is TGTGCCAGCAGCTTAGTTGGGGGGGCGAATTCACCCCTCCACTTT. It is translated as CASSLVGGANSPLHF.

CDR3 coding DNA: TGTGCCAGCTACACTCTAGGGAAAGCCCGGACAGGGGGAGTGATCGGGATGACTGAAGCTTTCTTT. This gives the protein CASYTLGKARTGGVIGMTEAFF. The chain carries TRBV27 and TRBJ1-1; 10 bases agree with TRBD1. The V gene's germline CDR1 is MNHEY and CDR2 SMNVEV (reference sequence). Trimming removed 8 bases from V and 5 bases from J; junction bases left unmatched: 32. The CDR3 runs 22 residues.